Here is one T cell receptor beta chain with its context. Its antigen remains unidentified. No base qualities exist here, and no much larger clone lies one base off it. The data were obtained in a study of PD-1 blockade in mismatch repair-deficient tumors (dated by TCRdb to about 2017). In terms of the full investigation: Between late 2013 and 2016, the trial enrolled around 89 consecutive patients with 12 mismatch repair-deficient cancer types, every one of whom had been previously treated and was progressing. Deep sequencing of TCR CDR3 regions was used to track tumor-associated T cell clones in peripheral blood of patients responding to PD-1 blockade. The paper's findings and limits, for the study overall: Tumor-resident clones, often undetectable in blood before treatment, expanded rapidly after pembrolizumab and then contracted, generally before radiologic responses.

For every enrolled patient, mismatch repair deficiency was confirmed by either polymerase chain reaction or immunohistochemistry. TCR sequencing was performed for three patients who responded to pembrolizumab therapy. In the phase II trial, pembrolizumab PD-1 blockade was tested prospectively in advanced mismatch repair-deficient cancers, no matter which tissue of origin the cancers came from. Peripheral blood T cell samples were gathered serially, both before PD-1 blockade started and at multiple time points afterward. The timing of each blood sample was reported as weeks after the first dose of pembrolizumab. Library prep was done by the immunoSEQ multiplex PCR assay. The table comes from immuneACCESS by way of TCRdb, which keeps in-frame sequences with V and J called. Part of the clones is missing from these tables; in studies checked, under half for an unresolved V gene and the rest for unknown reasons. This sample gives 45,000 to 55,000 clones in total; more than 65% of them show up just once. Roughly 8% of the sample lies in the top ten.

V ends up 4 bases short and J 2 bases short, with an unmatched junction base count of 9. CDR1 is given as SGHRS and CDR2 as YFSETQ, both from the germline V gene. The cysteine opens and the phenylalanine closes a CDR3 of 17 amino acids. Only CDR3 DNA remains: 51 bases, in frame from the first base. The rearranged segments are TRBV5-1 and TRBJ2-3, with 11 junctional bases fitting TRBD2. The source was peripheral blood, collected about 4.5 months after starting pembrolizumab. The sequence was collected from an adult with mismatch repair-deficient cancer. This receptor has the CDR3 CASSPGTSGFFTDTQYF. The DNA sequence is TGCGCCAGCAGCCCCGGGACTAGCGGTTTCTTCACAGATACGCAGTATTTT.